These T cell receptor beta chains were read from a single sample in a study of breast tumors, draining lymph nodes, adjacent tissues. TCRdb re-analysed the multiplex PCR reads in MiXCR, keeping a single row per CDR3 protein. The sample lists roughly 110,000 distinct CDR3 sequences; about 29% were seen once. Source material: axillary lymph node tissue. These receptors came from a female donor with breast cancer. Some clones in this sample may be carry-over from other donors' samples. The CDR3 runs from the conserved cysteine through the conserved F or W. D genes are given only for firm matches. Rows may omit the clone size; those that give it use once, few, many or a size class.

>TRBV7-2|TRBJ1-2|.|14|many
TGTGCCAGCAGCTTAGTAACGGGAAGGTCAGCCATCGCCTTC
CASSLVTGRSAIAF
>TRBV2|TRBJ1-2|.|13|many
TGTGCCAGCATACTTCAGGGGTGGGATGGCTACACCTTC
CASILQGWDGYTF
>TRBV7-9|TRBJ1-2|TRBD1|16|many
TGTGCCAGCAGCACCTCGACAGGGGGCTGGGCCTATGGCTACACCTTC
CASSTSTGGWAYGYTF
>TRBV4-2|TRBJ2-2|TRBD2|16|many
TGTGCCAGCAGCCTACCCGGGACTACCTACACCGGGGAGCTGTTTTTT
CASSLPGTTYTGELFF
>TRBV7-3|TRBJ2-3|TRBD1|17|.
TGTGCCAGCAGCTCCACTTGCGGGACAGGGAGAGGAGATACGCAGTATTTT
CASSSTCGTGRGDTQYF
>TRBV5-6|TRBJ2-2|.|13|.
TGTGCCAGCAGCTTACCAAGACAGGGGGAGCTGTTTTTT
CASSLPRQGELFF
>TRBV7-6|TRBJ2-3|.|15|.
TGTGCCGGCAGCTTAGATTGGCAGGCTGAGGATACGCAGTATTTT
CAGSLDWQAEDTQYF
>TRBV10-3|TRBJ1-1|.|15|many
TGTGCCATCAGTCAGTCGGGCCCAGTGAACACTGAAGCTTTCTTT
CAISQSGPVNTEAFF
>TRBV11-2|TRBJ1-2|.|14|.
TGTGCCAGCAGCAAACGGGACACAAACTATGGCTACACCTTC
CASSKRDTNYGYTF
>TRBV18|TRBJ2-3|.|14|many
TGTGCCAGCTCACCACTGAGCTGGGGAGATACGCAGTATTTT
CASSPLSWGDTQYF
>TRBV5-8|TRBJ1-2|.|16|.
TGTGCCAGCAGCACTAACACAGCACTCTCTAACTATGGCTACACCTTC
CASSTNTALSNYGYTF
>TRBV7-9|TRBJ1-2|TRBD1|15|many
TGTGCCAGCAGCTCCGGGACAGGGATCGCCTATGGCTACCCCTTC
CASSSGTGIAYGYPF
>TRBV6-2/TRBV6-3|TRBJ2-4|.|17|many
TGTGCCAGCAGTTACGGTCTCTCGCGGCAGACCAAAAACATTCAGTACTTC
CASSYGLSRQTKNIQYF
>TRBV25-1|TRBJ2-1|.|16|many
TGTGCCAGCAGTGAATTTACGAAACAGGGTAGCAATGAGCAGTTCTTC
CASSEFTKQGSNEQFF
>TRBV19|TRBJ1-1|.|14|many
TGTGCCAGTAGTATAGCAGGGTGGGACACTGAAGCTTTCTTT
CASSIAGWDTEAFF
>TRBV9|TRBJ2-3|.|13|many
TGTGCCAGCAGCGTGGGGGGCGCAGATACGCAGTATTTT
CASSVGGADTQYF
>TRBV4-1|TRBJ2-3|TRBD1|15|many
TGCGCCAGCAGCCAACTACAGGGGGGAGTGGATACGCAGTATTTT
CASSQLQGGVDTQYF
>TRBV5-6|TRBJ1-1|.|14|.
TGTGCCAGCAGCCCCGGGACCCTAAACACTGAAGCTTTCTTT
CASSPGTLNTEAFF
>TRBV28|TRBJ2-1|TRBD1|16|.
TGTGCCAGCAGTTTATTGGGACAGGGAACGAGTGATGAGCAGTTCTTC
CASSLLGQGTSDEQFF
>TRBV20-1|TRBJ1-6|.|15|.
TGCAGTGCTAGAATGGGGCGGACTTATAATCCACCCCTCCACTTT
CSARMGRTYNPPLHF
>TRBV6-5|TRBJ1-3|TRBD1|14|many
TGTGCCAGCAGCCAGGACAGGGTGGGAAACACCATATATTTT
CASSQDRVGNTIYF
>TRBV20-1|TRBJ1-2|TRBD1|13|many
TGCAGTGCTAGACCCGGGACAGGGGGCGGCTACACCTTC
CSARPGTGGGYTF
>TRBV6-5|TRBJ2-7|.|15|.
TGTGCCAGCAGTTGCTCCTTGACGGATCCATGGGGGCAGTACTTC
CASSCSLTDPWGQYF
>TRBV7-6|TRBJ2-7|TRBD1|15|many
TGTGCCAGCAGCTACGGACAGGGGATTCGCCACGAGCAGTACTTC
CASSYGQGIRHEQYF
>TRBV7-2|TRBJ2-3|TRBD1|15|many
TGTGCCAGCAGCTTAGGGGGGACAGGGATGGATACGCAGTATTTT
CASSLGGTGMDTQYF
>TRBV6-5|TRBJ2-7|TRBD2|15|many
TGTGCCAGCAGAAGGGGACTAGCGGGCCCCTACGAGCAGTACTTC
CASRRGLAGPYEQYF
>TRBV19|TRBJ1-3|.|12|once
TGTGCCAGTAGTAAAGAGGGAAACACCATATATTTT
CASSKEGNTIYF
>TRBV7-9|TRBJ2-3|TRBD2|13|.
TGTGCCAGCAGCGAAGGACTAGCGGGGTCAATGGATTTT
CASSEGLAGSMDF
>TRBV20-1|TRBJ2-1|.|12|many
TGCAGTGCTACGGAGTCCTACAATGAGCAGTTCTTC
CSATESYNEQFF
>TRBV4-3|TRBJ2-4|TRBD1|13|many
TGCGCCAGCAGCCTGGGGACAGAAGACATTCAGTACTTC
CASSLGTEDIQYF
>TRBV19|TRBJ2-6|.|15|many
TGTGCCAGTAGAGCTAGGGGGGCTGGGGCCAACGTCCTGACTTTC
CASRARGAGANVLTF
>TRBV7-9|TRBJ2-2|.|16|many
TGTGCCACAGCACAGGGGGGGACAGCTGGCACCGGGGAGCTGTTTTTT
CATAQGGTAGTGELFF
>TRBV5-1|TRBJ1-2|.|13|once
TGCGCCAGCAGCTCCGGGACACTTAGTGGCTACACCTTC
CASSSGTLSGYTF
>TRBV7-3|TRBJ2-2|TRBD1|17|many
TGTGCCAGCAGCTTAACGGGCGGGACAGGGGACACCGGGGAGCTGTTTTTT
CASSLTGGTGDTGELFF
>TRBV28|TRBJ1-2|TRBD1|16|.
TGTGCCAGCAGTTTAACCCCCTCAGGGGGCCTTGGTGGCTACACCTTC
CASSLTPSGGLGGYTF
>TRBV5-1|TRBJ2-1|TRBD2|16|.
TGCGCCAGCAGCTCCGCCGGGACTAGCTCCTACAATGAGCAGTTCTTC
CASSSAGTSSYNEQFF
>TRBV7-3|TRBJ2-3|.|13|.
TGTGCCAGCAGCTTAACAGGGGATGATACGCAGTATTTT
CASSLTGDDTQYF
>TRBV7-2|TRBJ1-1|.|14|few
TGTGCCAGCAGCCACAGTAGGGAGTCGGCTGAAGCTTTCTTT
CASSHSRESAEAFF
>TRBV30|TRBJ2-7|.|12|many
TGTGCCTGGGGGCGGGGAACCTACGAGCAGTACTTC
CAWGRGTYEQYF
>TRBV5-1|TRBJ1-5|.|14|.
TGCGCCAGCAGCACACGTCCTAGAAATCAGCCCCAGCATTTT
CASSTRPRNQPQHF
>TRBV2|TRBJ2-3|.|16|.
TGTGCCAGCAGTGAACGGAGAGCGCAGGGCACAGATACGCAGTATTTT
CASSERRAQGTDTQYF
>TRBV6-1|TRBJ2-5|.|19|many
TGTGCCAGCAGTGAAGCTCATCATCGGACAAACCGCTTAGGGGAGACCCAGTACTTC
CASSEAHHRTNRLGETQYF